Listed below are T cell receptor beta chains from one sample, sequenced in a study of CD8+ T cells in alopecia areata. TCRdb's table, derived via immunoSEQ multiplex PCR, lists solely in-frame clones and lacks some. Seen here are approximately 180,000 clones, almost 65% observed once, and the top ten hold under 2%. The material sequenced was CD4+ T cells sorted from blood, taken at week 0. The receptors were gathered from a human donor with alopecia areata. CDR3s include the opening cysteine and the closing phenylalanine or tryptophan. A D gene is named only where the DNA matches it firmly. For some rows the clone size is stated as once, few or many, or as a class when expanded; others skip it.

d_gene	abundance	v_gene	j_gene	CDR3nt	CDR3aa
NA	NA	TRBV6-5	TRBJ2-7	TGTGCCAGCAGGCAAACACAGGGTTTAGGGGAGCAGTACTTC	CASRQTQGLGEQYF
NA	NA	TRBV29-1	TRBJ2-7	TGCAGCGTTGAACCGCCAGGAGCCTACGAGCAGTACTTC	CSVEPPGAYEQYF
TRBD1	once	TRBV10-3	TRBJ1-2	TGTGCCATCAACCAAAAGGGACAGGGAAATAACTATGGCTACACCTTC	CAINQKGQGNNYGYTF
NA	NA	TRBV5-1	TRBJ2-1	TGCGCCAGCATGGGGCAGACCGGGAATATACGACACAATGAGCAGTTCTTC	CASMGQTGNIRHNEQFF
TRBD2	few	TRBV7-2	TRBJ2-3	TGTGCCAGCAGCTTCGGGATGGGGGGGAGGAGCACAGATACGCAGTATTTT	CASSFGMGGRSTDTQYF
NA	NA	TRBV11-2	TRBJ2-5	TGTGCCAGCAGCTCAACAGGGAGCCAAGAGACCCAGTACTTC	CASSSTGSQETQYF
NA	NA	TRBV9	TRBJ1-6	TGTGCCAGCAGCGGGGGGCAGGGCACGGGTTCACCCCTCCACTTT	CASSGGQGTGSPLHF
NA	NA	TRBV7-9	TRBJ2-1	TGTGCCAGCAGCCCGGGAGCGAACAATGAGCAGTTCTTC	CASSPGANNEQFF
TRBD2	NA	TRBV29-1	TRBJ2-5	TGCAGCGTTTGGACTAGCGGGGGACGGGAGACCCAGTACTTC	CSVWTSGGRETQYF
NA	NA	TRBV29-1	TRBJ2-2	TGCAGCTACATGGCTCCTAACACCGGGGAGCTGTTTTTT	CSYMAPNTGELFF
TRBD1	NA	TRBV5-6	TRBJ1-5	TGTGCCAGCAGCTCACAGGGGATTTTGAGCCAGCCCCAGCATTTT	CASSSQGILSQPQHF
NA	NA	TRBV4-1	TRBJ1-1	TGCGCCAGCAGCCCCGCCGGGGCCCGGGGGGGGACTGAAGCTTTCTTT	CASSPAGARGGTEAFF
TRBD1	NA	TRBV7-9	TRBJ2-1	TGTGCCAGCAGGCGGACAGGGGATGAGCAGTTCTTC	CASRRTGDEQFF
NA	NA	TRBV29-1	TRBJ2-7	TGCAGCGTTCAGATTTCCTCCTACGAGCAGTACTTC	CSVQISSYEQYF
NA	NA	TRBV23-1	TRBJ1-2	TGCGCCAGCACCCTATTAAGACCCCTGGAGGTCTATGGCTACACCTTC	CASTLLRPLEVYGYTF
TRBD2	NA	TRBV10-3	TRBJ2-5	TGTGCCATCAGCGGACTAGCGGGGGCTCCCCAAGAGACCCAGTACTTC	CAISGLAGAPQETQYF
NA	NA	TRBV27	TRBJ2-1	TGTGCCAGCAGGGGGGCCCCCTCAAACCCCCGCAATGAGCAGTTCTTC	CASRGAPSNPRNEQFF
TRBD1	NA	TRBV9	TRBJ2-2	TGTGCCAGCAGCGTAGAGTGGACAGGGGCGAACACCGGGGAGCTGTTTTTT	CASSVEWTGANTGELFF
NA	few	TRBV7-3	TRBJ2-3	TGTGCCAGCAGCCCGGGGGGCCCAACAGATACGCAGTATTTT	CASSPGGPTDTQYF
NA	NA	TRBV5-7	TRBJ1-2	TGTGCCAGCAGCTTGGCCGTCAACGGTATCTCAGCTAACTATGGCTACACCTTC	CASSLAVNGISANYGYTF
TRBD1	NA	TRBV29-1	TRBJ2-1	TGCAGCGTTGGTTCTCGAGGGGGCGAGCAGTTCTTC	CSVGSRGGEQFF
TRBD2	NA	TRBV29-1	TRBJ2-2	TGCAGCGTACTAGCGGGGGGTAACACCGGGGAGCTGTTTTTT	CSVLAGGNTGELFF
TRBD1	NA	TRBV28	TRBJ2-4	TGTGCCAGCAGTTCGCCGGGACAGGGGAAGGTAAAGTACTTC	CASSSPGQGKVKYF
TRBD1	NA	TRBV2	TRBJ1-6	TGTGCCAGCAGTGCGGGACAGGGAGGGTTTTCACCCCTCCACTTT	CASSAGQGGFSPLHF
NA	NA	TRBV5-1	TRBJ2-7	TGCGCCAGCAGCTTGCTGGGCAACCGACATCCCTACGAGCAGTACTTC	CASSLLGNRHPYEQYF
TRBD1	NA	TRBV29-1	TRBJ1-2	TGCAGCGTTGCGGGACAGGGCTATGGCTACACCTTC	CSVAGQGYGYTF
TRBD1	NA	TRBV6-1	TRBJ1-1	TGTGCCAGCAGTGGCAGGGGGCTAGCTGAAGCTTTCTTT	CASSGRGLAEAFF
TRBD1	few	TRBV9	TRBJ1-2	TGTGCCAGCAGCGCCTTTAGGACAGGGGTCTATGGCTACACCTTC	CASSAFRTGVYGYTF
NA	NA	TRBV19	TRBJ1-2	TGTGCCAGTAGCACAGGACACTATGGCTACACCTTC	CASSTGHYGYTF
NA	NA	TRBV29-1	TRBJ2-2	TGCAGCGTCCAAGGCCCAGGGGTCACCGGGGAGCTGTTTTTT	CSVQGPGVTGELFF
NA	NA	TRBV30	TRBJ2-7	TGTGCCTGGAATTCCAGGGGCGAGCAGTACTTC	CAWNSRGEQYF
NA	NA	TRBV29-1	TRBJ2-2	TGCAGCGTTCTCCCGGGGACCTACACCGGGGAGCTGTTTTTT	CSVLPGTYTGELFF
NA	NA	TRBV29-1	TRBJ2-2	TGCAGCGTTGGCGAGTGGGGGACCGGGGAGCTGTTTTTT	CSVGEWGTGELFF
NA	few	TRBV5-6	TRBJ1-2	TGTGCCAGCAGCTACGAGGGATCGGGCTATGGCTACACCTTC	CASSYEGSGYGYTF